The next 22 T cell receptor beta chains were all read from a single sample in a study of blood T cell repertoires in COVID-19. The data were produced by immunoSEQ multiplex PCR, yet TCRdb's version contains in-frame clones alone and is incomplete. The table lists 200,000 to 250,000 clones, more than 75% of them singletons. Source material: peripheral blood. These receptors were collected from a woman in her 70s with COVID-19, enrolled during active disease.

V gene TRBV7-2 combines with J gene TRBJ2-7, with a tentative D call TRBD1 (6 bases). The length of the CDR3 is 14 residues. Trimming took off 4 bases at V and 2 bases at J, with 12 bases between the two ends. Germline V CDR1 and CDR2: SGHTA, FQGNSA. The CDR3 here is CASSYPGHTYEQYF. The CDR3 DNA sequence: TGTGCCAGCAGCTATCCGGGACATACCTACGAGCAGTACTTC. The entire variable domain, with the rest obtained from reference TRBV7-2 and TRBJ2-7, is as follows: GAGVSQSPSNKVTEKGKDVELRCDPISGHTALYWYRQSLGQGLEFLIYFQGNSAPDKSGLPSDRFSAERTGGSVSTLTIQRTQQEDSAVYLCASSYPGHTYEQYFGPGTRLTVT.

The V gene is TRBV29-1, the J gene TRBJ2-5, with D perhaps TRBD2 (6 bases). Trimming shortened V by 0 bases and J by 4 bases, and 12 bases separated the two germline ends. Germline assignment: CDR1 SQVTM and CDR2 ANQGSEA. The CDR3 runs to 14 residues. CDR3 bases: TGCAGCGTTGAAGATTCGGGGGAGCCAGAGACCCAGTACTTC. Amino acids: CSVEDSGEPETQYF.

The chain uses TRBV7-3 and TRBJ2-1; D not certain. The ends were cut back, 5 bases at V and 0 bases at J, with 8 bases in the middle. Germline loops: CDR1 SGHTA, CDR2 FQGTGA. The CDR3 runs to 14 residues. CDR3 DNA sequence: TGTGCCAGCAGCGCGCTTGGCTCCTACAATGAGCAGTTCTTC. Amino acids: CASSALGSYNEQFF. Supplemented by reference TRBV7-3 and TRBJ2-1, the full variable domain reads GAGVSQTPSNKVTEKGKYVELRCDPISGHTALYWYRQSLGQGPEFLIYFQGTGAADDSGLPNDRFFAVRPEGSVSTLKIQRTERGDSAVYLCASSALGSYNEQFFGPGTRLTVL.

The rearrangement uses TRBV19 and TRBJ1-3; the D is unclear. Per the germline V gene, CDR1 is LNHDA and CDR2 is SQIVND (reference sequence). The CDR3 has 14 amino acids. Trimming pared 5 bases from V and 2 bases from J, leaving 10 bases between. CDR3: CASSLPEAGNTIYF. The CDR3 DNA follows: TGTGCCAGTAGTTTACCCGAGGCTGGAAACACCATATATTTT.

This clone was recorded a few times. In DNA form, the CDR3 reads TGTGCCAGCAGTCGGGACAGGGAAGACACCGGGGAGCTGTTTTTT. This translates into CASSRDREDTGELFF. This chain links TRBV6-2 or TRBV6-3 with TRBJ2-2, with 9 bases lining up with TRBD1. This CDR3 comprises 15 residues. V lost 5 bases, J lost 3 bases, and 4 bases stayed unmatched. Looked up from germline, CDR1 is MNHEY and CDR2 is SVGEGT.

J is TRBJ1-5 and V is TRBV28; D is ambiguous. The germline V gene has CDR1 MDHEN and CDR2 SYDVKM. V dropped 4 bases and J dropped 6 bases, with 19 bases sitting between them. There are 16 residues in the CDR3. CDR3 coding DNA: TGTGCCAGCAGTTCCCGTGGGCCCCCGAGCGGTCAGCCCCAGCATTTT. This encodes CASSSRGPPSGQPQHF.

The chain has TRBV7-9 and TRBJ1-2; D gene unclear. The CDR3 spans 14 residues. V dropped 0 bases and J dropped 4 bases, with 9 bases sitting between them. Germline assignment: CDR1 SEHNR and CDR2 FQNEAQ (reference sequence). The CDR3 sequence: CASSLAARSYGYTF. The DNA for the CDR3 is TGTGCCAGCAGCTTAGCGGCCAGGTCCTATGGCTACACCTTC.

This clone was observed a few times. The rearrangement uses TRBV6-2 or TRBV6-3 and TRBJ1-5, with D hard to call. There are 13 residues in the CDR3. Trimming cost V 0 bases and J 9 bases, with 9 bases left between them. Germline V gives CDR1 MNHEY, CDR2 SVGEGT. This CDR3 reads CASSYSEAVPQHF. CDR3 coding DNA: TGTGCCAGCAGTTACTCGGAGGCTGTGCCCCAGCATTTT.

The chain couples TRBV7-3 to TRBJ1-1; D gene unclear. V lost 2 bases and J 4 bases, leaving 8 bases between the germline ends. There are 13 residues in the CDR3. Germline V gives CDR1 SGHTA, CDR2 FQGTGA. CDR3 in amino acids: CASSLRGITEAFF. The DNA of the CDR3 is TGTGCCAGCAGCTTACGCGGAATCACTGAAGCTTTCTTT.

The CDR3 region has the DNA TGTGCCAGCAGCTTATTTGGCCTAGCGGGAGGGAAAAATGAGCAGTTCTTC. Encoded protein: CASSLFGLAGGKNEQFF. This chain connects TRBV7-3 to TRBJ2-1; TRBD2 aligns across 12 bases. Germline V gives CDR1 SGHTA, CDR2 FQGTGA. CDR3 length equals 17 residues. The junction had 9 bases not matched to a gene; V was cut back by 2 bases and J by 7 bases.

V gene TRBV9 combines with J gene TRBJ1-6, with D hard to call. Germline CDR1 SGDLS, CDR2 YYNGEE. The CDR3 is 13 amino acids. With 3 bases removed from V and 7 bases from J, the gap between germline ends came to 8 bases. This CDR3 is CASSEQKNSPLHF. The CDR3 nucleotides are TGTGCCAGCAGCGAACAGAAGAATTCACCCCTCCACTTT.

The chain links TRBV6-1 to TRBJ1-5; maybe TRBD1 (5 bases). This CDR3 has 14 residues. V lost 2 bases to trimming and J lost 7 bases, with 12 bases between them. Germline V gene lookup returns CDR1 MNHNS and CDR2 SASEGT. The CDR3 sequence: CASSESGGAQPQHF. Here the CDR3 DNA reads TGTGCCAGCAGTGAATCCGGAGGGGCCCAGCCCCAGCATTTT.

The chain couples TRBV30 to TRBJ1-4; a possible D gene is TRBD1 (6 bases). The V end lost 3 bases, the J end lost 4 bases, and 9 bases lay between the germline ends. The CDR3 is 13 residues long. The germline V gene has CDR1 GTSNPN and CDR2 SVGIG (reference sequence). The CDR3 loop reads CAWRRGFNEKLFF. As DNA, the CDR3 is TGTGCCTGGAGAAGGGGGTTTAATGAAAAACTGTTTTTT.

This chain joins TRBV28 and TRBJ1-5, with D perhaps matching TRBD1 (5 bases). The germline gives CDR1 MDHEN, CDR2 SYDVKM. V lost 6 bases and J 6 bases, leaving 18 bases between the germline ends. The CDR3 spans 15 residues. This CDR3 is CASSPWQGGSQPQHF. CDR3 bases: TGTGCCAGCAGCCCGTGGCAGGGTGGTAGTCAGCCCCAGCATTTT.

The CDR3 region has the DNA TGTGCCAGCAGTTTAATGTTCCCGGACAGGGGCTACCATGAAGCTTTCTTT. This gives the protein CASSLMFPDRGYHEAFF. The chain has TRBV27 and TRBJ1-1; 9 bases align to TRBD1. CDR3 size: 17 residues. The germline gives CDR1 MNHEY, CDR2 SMNVEV (reference sequence). Unmatched junction bases numbered 14, after V lost 2 bases and J lost 7 bases.

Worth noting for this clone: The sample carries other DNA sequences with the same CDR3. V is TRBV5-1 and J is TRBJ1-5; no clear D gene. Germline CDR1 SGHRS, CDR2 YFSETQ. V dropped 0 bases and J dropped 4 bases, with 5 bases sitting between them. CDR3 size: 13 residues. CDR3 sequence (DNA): TGCGCCAGCAGCTTGGGTCAGAATCAGCCCCAGCATTTT. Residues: CASSLGQNQPQHF.

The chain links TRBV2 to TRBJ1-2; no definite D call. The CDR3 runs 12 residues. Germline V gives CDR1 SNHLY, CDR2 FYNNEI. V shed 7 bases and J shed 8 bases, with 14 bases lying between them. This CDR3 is CASNTAGWGYTF. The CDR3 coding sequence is TGTGCCAGCAATACGGCAGGTTGGGGCTACACCTTC.

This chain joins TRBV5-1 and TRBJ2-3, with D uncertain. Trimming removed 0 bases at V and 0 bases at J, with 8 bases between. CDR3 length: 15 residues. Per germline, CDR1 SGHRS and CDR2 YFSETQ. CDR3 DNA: TGCGCCAGCAGCTTGGCAGGTGCTAGCACAGATACGCAGTATTTT. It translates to CASSLAGASTDTQYF.

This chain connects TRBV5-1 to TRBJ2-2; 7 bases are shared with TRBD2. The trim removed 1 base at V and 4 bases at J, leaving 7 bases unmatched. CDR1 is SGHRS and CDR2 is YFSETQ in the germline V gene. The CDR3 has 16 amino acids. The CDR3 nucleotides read TGCGCCAGCAGCTTGAACCCTAGCGGACCCACCGGGGAGCTGTTTTTT. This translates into CASSLNPSGPTGELFF.

Written as DNA, the CDR3 is TGTGCCAGCAGCTTAGGTCCTGACTTAAAACAAGAGACCCAGTACTTC. Amino acid sequence: CASSLGPDLKQETQYF. The chain links TRBV7-2 to TRBJ2-5, with D uncertain. The CDR3 is made up of 16 amino acids. Germline CDR1 SGHTA, CDR2 FQGNSA. V was trimmed by 1 base and J by 2 bases, leaving 14 bases between them.

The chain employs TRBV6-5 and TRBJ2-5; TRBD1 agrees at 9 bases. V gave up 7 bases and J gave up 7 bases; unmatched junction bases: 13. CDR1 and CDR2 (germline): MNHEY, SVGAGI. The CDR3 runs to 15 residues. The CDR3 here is CASINPGQGSGTQYF. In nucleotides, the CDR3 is TGTGCCAGCATCAATCCGGGACAGGGTTCAGGGACCCAGTACTTC.

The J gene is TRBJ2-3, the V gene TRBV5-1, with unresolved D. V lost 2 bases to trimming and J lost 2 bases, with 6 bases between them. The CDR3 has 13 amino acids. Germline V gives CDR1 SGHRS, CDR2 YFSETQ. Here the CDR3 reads CASSLSATDTQYF. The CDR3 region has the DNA TGCGCCAGCAGCTTAAGCGCCACAGATACGCAGTATTTT. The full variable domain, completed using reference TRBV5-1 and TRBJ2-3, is KAGVTQTPRYLIKTRGQQVTLSCSPISGHRSVSWYQQTPGQGLQFLFEYFSETQRNKGNFPGRFSGRQFSNSRSEMNVSTLELGDSALYLCASSLSATDTQYFGPGTRLTVL.